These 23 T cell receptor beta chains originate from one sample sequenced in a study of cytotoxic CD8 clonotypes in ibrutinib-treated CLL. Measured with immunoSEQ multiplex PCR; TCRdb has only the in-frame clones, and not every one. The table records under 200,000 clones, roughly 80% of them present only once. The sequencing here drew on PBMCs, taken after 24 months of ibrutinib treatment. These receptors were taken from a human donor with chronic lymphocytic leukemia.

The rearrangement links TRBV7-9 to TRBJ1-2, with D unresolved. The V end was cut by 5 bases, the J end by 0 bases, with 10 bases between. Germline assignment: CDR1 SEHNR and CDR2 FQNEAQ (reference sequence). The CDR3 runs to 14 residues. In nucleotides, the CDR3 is TGTGCCAGCAGCCAATCCGCTTCTAACTATGGCTACACCTTC. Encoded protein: CASSQSASNYGYTF. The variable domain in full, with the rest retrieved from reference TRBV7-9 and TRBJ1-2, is DTGVSQNPRHKITKRGQNVTFRCDPISEHNRLYWYRQTLGQGPEFLTYFQNEAQLEKSRLLSDRFSAERPKGSFSTLEIQRTEQGDSAMYLCASSQSASNYGYTFGSGTRLTVV.

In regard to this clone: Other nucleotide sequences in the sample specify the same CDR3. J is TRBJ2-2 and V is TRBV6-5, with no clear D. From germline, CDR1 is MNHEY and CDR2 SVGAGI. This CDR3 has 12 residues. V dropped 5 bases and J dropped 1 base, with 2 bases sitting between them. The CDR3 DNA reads TGTGCCAGCAGTAGGAACACCGGGGAGCTGTTTTTT. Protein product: CASSRNTGELFF.

The DNA of the CDR3 is TGTGCCAGCAATCCTGTGGGGCAGGGGGCTGGTAATGAGCAGTTCTTC. Translated, it gives CASNPVGQGAGNEQFF. V and J are TRBV28 and TRBJ2-1, with 8 bases identical to TRBD1. The CDR3 loop spans 16 amino acids. Losses at the gene ends were 7 bases for V and 7 bases for J; bases not matched to a gene: 15. Germline CDR1 is MDHEN and CDR2 is SYDVKM.

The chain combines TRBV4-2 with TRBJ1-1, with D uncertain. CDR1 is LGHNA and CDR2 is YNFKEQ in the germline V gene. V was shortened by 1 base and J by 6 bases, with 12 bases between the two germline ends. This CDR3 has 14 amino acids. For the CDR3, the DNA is TGTGCCAGCAGCCAAGTCACGGTTAACCCTGAAGCTTTCTTT. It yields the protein CASSQVTVNPEAFF.

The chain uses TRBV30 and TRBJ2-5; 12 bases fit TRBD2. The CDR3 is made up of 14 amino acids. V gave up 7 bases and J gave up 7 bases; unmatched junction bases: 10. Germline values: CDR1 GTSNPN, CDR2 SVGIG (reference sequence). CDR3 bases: TGTGCCTACACGGGACTAGCGGGCCGAGGGACCCAGTACTTC. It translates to CAYTGLAGRGTQYF. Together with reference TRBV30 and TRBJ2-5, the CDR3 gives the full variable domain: SQTIHQWPATLVQPVGSPLSLECTVEGTSNPNLYWYRQAAGRGLQLLFYSVGIGQISSEVPQNLSASRPQDRQFILSSKKLLLSDSGFYLCAYTGLAGRGTQYFGPGTRLLVL.

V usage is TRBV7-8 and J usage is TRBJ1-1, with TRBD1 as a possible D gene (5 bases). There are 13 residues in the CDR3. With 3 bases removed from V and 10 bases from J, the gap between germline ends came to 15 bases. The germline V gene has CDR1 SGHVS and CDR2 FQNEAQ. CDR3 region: CASSLGDGGRAFF. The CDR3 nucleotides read TGTGCCAGCAGCTTGGGGGACGGGGGAAGAGCTTTCTTT.

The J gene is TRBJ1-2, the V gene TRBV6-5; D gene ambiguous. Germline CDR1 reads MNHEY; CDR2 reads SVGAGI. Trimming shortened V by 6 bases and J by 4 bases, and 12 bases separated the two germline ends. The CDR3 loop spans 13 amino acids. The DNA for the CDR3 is TGTGCCAGCAGACCCACCTGGGGCTATGGCTACACCTTC. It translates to CASRPTWGYGYTF.

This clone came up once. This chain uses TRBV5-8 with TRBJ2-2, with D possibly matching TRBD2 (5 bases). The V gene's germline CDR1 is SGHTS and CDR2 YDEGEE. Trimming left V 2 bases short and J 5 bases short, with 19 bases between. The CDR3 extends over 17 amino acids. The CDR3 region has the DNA TGTGCCAGCAGCTTCTTCTTCCGGGGAATAGAAACCGGGGAGCTGTTTTTT. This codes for CASSFFFRGIETGELFF.

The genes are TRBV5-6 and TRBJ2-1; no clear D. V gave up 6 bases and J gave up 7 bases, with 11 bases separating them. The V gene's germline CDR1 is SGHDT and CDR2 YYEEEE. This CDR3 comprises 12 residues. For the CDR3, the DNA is TGTGCCAGCACCTCAGATGGGAATGAGCAGTTCTTC. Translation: CASTSDGNEQFF.

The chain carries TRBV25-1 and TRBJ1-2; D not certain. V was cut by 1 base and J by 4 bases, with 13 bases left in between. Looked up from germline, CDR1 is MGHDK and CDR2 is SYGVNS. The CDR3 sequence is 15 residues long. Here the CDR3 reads CASSESGYQTYGYTF. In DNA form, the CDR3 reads TGTGCCAGCAGTGAATCTGGGTATCAGACCTATGGCTACACCTTC.

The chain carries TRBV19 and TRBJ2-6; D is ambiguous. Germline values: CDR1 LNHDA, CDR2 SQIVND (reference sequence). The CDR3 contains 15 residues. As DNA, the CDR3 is TGTGCGACGAAAGCGTTACTCTCTGGGGCCAACGTCCTGACTTTC. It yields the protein CATKALLSGANVLTF.

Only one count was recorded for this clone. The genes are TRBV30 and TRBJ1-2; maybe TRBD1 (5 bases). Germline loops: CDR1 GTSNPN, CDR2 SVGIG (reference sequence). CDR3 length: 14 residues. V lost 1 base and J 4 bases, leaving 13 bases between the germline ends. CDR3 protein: CAWSGGRSPYGYTF. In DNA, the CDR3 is TGTGCCTGGAGTGGGGGCCGATCTCCCTATGGCTACACCTTC.

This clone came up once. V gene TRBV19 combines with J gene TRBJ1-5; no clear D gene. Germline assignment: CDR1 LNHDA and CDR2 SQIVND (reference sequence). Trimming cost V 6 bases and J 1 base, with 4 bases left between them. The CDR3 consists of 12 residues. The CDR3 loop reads CASRMSNQPQHF. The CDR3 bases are TGTGCCAGTAGAATGAGCAATCAGCCCCAGCATTTT.

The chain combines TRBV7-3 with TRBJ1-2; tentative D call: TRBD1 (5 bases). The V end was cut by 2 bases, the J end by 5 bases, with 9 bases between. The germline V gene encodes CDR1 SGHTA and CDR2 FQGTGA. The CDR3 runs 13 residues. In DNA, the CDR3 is TGTGCCAGCAGCTTAGGGGCAGGGTATGGCTACACCTTC. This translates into CASSLGAGYGYTF.

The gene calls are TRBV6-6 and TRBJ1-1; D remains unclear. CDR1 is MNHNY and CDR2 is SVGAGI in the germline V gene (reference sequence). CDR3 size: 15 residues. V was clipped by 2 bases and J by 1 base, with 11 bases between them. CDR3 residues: CASSYRPTGNTEAFF. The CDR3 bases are TGTGCCAGCAGTTACAGACCTACTGGGAACACTGAAGCTTTCTTT.

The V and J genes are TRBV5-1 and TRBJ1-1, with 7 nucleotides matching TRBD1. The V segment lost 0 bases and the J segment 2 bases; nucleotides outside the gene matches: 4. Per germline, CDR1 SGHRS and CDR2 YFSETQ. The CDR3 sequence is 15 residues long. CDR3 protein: CASSLVTGPNTEAFF. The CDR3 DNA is TGCGCCAGCAGCTTGGTGACAGGGCCAAACACTGAAGCTTTCTTT.

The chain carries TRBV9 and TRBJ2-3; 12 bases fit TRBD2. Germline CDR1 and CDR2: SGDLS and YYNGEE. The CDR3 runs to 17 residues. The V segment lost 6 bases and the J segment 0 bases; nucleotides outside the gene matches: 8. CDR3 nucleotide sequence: TGTGCCAGCAACACTGGACTAGCGGGACGTAGCACAGATACGCAGTATTTT. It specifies CASNTGLAGRSTDTQYF.

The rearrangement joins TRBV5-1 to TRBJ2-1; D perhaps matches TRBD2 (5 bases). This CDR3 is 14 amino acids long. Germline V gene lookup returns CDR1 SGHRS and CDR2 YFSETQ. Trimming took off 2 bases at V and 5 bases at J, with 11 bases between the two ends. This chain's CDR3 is CASSLLRGNNEQFF. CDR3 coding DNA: TGCGCCAGCAGCTTACTACGGGGAAACAATGAGCAGTTCTTC.

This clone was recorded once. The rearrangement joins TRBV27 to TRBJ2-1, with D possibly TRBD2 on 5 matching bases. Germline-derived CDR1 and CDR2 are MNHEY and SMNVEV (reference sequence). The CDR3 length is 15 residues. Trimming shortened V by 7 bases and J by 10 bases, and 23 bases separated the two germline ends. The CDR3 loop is CASTKPGWPPEEQFF. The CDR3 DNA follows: TGTGCCAGCACCAAACCGGGGTGGCCACCCGAGGAGCAGTTCTTC.

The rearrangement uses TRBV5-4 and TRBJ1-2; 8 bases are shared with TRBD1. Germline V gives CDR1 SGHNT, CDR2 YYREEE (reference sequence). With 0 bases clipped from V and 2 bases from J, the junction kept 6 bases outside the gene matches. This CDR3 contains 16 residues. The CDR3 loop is CASSLVRQGLNYGYTF. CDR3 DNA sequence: TGTGCCAGCAGCTTGGTTCGACAGGGGTTAAACTATGGCTACACCTTC.

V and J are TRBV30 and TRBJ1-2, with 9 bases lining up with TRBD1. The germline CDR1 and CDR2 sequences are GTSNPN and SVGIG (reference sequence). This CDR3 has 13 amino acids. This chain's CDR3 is CALGQGIWYGYTF. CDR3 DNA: TGTGCTCTCGGACAGGGGATTTGGTATGGCTACACCTTC.

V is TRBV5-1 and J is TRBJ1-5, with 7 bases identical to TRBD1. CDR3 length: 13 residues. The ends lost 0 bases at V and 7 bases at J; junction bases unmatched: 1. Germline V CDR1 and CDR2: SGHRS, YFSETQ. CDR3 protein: CASSLVQGQPQHF. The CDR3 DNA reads TGCGCCAGCAGCTTGGTACAGGGGCAGCCCCAGCATTTT.

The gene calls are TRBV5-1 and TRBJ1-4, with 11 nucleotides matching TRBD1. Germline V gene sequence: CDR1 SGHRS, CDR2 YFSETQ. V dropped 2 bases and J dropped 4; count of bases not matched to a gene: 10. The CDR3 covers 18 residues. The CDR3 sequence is CASSFGRTGGAVNEKLFF. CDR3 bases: TGCGCCAGCAGCTTCGGAAGGACAGGGGGCGCAGTTAATGAAAAACTGTTTTTT.